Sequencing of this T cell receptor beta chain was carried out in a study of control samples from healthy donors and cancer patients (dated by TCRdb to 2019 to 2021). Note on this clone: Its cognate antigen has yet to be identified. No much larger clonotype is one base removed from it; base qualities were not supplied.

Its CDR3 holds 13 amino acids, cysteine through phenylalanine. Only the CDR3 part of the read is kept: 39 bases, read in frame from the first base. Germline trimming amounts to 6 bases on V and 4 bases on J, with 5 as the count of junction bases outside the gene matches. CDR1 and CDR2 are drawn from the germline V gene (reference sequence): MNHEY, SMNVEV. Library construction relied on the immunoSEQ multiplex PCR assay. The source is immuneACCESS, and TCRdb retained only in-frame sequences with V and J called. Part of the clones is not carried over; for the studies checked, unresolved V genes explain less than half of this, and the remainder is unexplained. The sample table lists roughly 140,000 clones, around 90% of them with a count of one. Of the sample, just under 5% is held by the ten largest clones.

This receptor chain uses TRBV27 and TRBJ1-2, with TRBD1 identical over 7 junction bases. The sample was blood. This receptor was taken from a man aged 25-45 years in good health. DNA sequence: TGTGCCAGCAGGTACACAGGGGTCTATGGCTACACCTTC. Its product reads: CASRYTGVYGYTF.